Below, 22 T cell receptor beta chains from the same sample are listed, as sequenced in a study of blood T cell repertoires in COVID-19. The protocol was immunoSEQ multiplex PCR, while the TCRdb copy is restricted to in-frame clones and leaves out a portion. The sample yields almost 500,000 clones, about 88% seen once. The sample comprised PBMCs or T cells enriched from blood (not recorded which). These receptors originate from a woman aged 60-75 years who had recovered from COVID-19.

The CDR3 DNA follows: TGTGCCAGCAGCCCCTCAGGGGACCCTAACTATGGCTACACCTTC. Translated, it gives CASSPSGDPNYGYTF. The chain joins TRBV5-5 to TRBJ1-2, with TRBD1 as a possible D gene (6 bases). Germline V gene sequence: CDR1 SGHKS, CDR2 YYEKEE (reference sequence). Trimming shortened V by 4 bases and J by 0 bases, and 13 bases separated the two germline ends. The CDR3 has 15 amino acids.

The V gene is TRBV19, the J gene TRBJ2-3; D uncertain. Trimming left V 7 bases short and J 2 bases short, with 13 bases between. CDR3 length: 14 amino acids. Germline V gives CDR1 LNHDA, CDR2 SQIVND (reference sequence). Here the CDR3 reads CASNLNQATDTQYF. The CDR3 nucleotides are TGTGCCAGTAACCTCAACCAGGCCACAGATACGCAGTATTTT.

The chain has TRBV19 and TRBJ1-1; the D gene is possibly TRBD1 (6 bases). V shed 5 bases and J shed 7 bases, with 17 bases lying between them. The CDR3 length is 14 residues. The germline V gene encodes CDR1 LNHDA and CDR2 SQIVND (reference sequence). Written as DNA, the CDR3 is TGTGCCAGTAGTTCCCGGGGGGGGACAAATGAAGCTTTCTTT. Its protein product is CASSSRGGTNEAFF.

This chain links TRBV4-1 with TRBJ2-3; a weak D match, TRBD2 (6 bases). Germline lookup yields CDR1 MGHRA and CDR2 YSYEKL. Trimming cost V 0 bases and J 4 bases, with 8 bases left between them. This CDR3 is 14 amino acids long. The CDR3 protein is CASSQDRRADTQYF. For the CDR3, the DNA is TGCGCCAGCAGCCAAGATAGGAGGGCAGATACGCAGTATTTT.

The chain uses TRBV19 and TRBJ2-3, with D tentatively TRBD1 (6 bases). V lost 8 bases and J lost 0, with 12 bases in between. CDR3 length equals 14 residues. In germline, CDR1 is LNHDA, CDR2 SQIVND (reference sequence). The DNA for the CDR3 is TGTGCCAGTGAACAGGGATCTAGCACAGATACGCAGTATTTT. This encodes CASEQGSSTDTQYF.

In regard to this clone: A junction end diverges from the germline sequence, so it may reflect a read error. The J gene is TRBJ1-5, the V gene TRBV12-5, with D possibly TRBD1 on 5 matching bases. Germline-derived CDR1 and CDR2 are LGHNT and FRNRAP. This CDR3 region has 13 residues. CDR3 DNA: TGTGCTAGTGGTTTGGGGGGCAATCGGCCCCAGCATTTT. Translation gives CASGLGGNRPQHF. The whole variable domain, filled in from reference TRBV12-5 and TRBJ1-5, reads DARVTQTPRHKVTEMGQEVTMRCQPILGHNTVFWYRQTMMQGLELLAYFRNRAPLDDSGMPKDRFSAEMPDATLATLKIQPSEPRDSAVYFCASGLGGNRPQHFGDGTRLSIL.

V gene TRBV24-1 combines with J gene TRBJ2-1; the match to TRBD2 covers 9 bases. The germline V gene has CDR1 KGHDR and CDR2 SFDVKD. The CDR3 covers 16 residues. V trimming: 5 bases; J trimming: 8 bases; junction bases outside the gene matches: 12. The CDR3 DNA reads TGTGCCACCAGTGCCCAGCGGGGGGCCTCATCTGATGAGCAGTTCTTC. This translates into CATSAQRGASSDEQFF.

The chain combines TRBV6-6 with TRBJ2-7; perhaps TRBD1 as D (6 bases). The CDR3 has 14 residues. Trimming stripped 2 bases from V and 6 bases from J, with 14 bases between. CDR1 MNHNY and CDR2 SVGAGI come from the germline V gene (reference sequence). CDR3 in DNA: TGTGCCAGCAGTTACGCGGCAGGGGCGAGCGAGCAGTACGTC. Amino acids: CASSYAAGASEQYV.

The DNA for the CDR3 is TGCAGTGCTAGTAAGGGGGCTGCAGGGGGCTACACCTTC. It yields the protein CSASKGAAGGYTF. The rearrangement links TRBV20-1 to TRBJ1-2; 7 positions match TRBD1. This CDR3 comprises 13 residues. The germline V gene has CDR1 DFQATT and CDR2 SNEGSKA (reference sequence). V lost 3 bases, J lost 8 bases, and 9 bases stayed unmatched.

The chain uses TRBV5-1 and TRBJ1-6; TRBD1 might be the D (6 bases). Trimming left V 0 bases short and J 0 bases short, with 10 bases between. The germline V gene encodes CDR1 SGHRS and CDR2 YFSETQ. The CDR3 is made up of 17 amino acids. The CDR3 bases are TGCGCCAGCAGCTTGGACAGGGAAGGCTCCTATAATTCACCCCTCCACTTT. Protein sequence: CASSLDREGSYNSPLHF.

V usage is TRBV19 and J usage is TRBJ1-5, with 7 bases that match TRBD1. CDR3 length: 14 residues. J gave up 5 bases and V 3 bases, and 4 bases lay outside the gene matches. The V gene's germline CDR1 is LNHDA and CDR2 SQIVND (reference sequence). CDR3 loop: CASSMGQTYQPQHF. DNA for the CDR3: TGTGCCAGTAGTATGGGACAGACCTATCAGCCCCAGCATTTT. Using reference TRBV19 and TRBJ1-5 for the parts outside the CDR3, the full variable domain is DGGITQSPKYLFRKEGQNVTLSCEQNLNHDAMYWYRQDPGQGLRLIYYSQIVNDFQKGDIAEGYSVSREKKESFPLTVTSAQKNPTAFYLCASSMGQTYQPQHFGDGTRLSIL.

V usage is TRBV5-4 and J usage is TRBJ1-1; the D is unclear. CDR1 is SGHNT and CDR2 is YYREEE in the germline V gene (reference sequence). Trimming took off 5 bases at V and 1 base at J, with 9 bases between the two ends. This CDR3 region has 13 residues. CDR3 bases: TGTGCCAGCAGATTTGCAGGGAACACTGAAGCTTTCTTT. Amino acid sequence: CASRFAGNTEAFF. Filled out from reference TRBV5-4 and TRBJ1-1, the complete variable domain reads ETGVTQSPTHLIKTRGQQVTLRCSSQSGHNTVSWYQQALGQGPQFIFQYYREEENGRGNFPPRFSGLQFPNYSSELNVNALELDDSALYLCASRFAGNTEAFFGQGTRLTVV.

The rearrangement joins TRBV19 to TRBJ1-1; no reliable D call. The germline gives CDR1 LNHDA, CDR2 SQIVND (reference sequence). The CDR3 has 13 residues. The V and J ends lost 3 bases and 5 bases respectively, with 10 bases between them. CDR3: CASSMESRTEAFF. The CDR3 DNA reads TGTGCCAGTAGTATGGAGTCGAGAACTGAAGCTTTCTTT.

The chain carries TRBV19 and TRBJ1-2, with TRBD1 as a possible D gene (6 bases). The CDR3 totals 15 residues. V was clipped by 7 bases and J by 4 bases, with 19 bases between them. Germline V gene sequence: CDR1 LNHDA, CDR2 SQIVND (reference sequence). CDR3 sequence reads: CASTPDSSTLYGYTF. In nucleotides, the CDR3 is TGTGCCAGTACACCGGACAGTTCAACCCTCTATGGCTACACCTTC. The full variable domain, completed using reference TRBV19 and TRBJ1-2, is DGGITQSPKYLFRKEGQNVTLSCEQNLNHDAMYWYRQDPGQGLRLIYYSQIVNDFQKGDIAEGYSVSREKKESFPLTVTSAQKNPTAFYLCASTPDSSTLYGYTFGSGTRLTVV.

V usage is TRBV12-3 or TRBV12-4 and J usage is TRBJ1-2; D ambiguous. The CDR3 consists of 12 residues. V lost 4 bases to trimming and J lost 8 bases, with 11 bases between them. CDR3 coding DNA: TGTGCCAGCAGTTGGGGTGGAGGAGGCTACACCTTC. Translation gives CASSWGGGGYTF.

The genes are TRBV6-5 and TRBJ2-7; 7 bases align to TRBD2. Per germline, CDR1 MNHEY and CDR2 SVGAGI. The CDR3 runs 13 residues. Trimming at V came to 10 bases and at J to 0 bases, leaving 6 bases not matched to a gene. DNA of the CDR3: TGTGCCACCCGAGGGAGGGGCTCCTACGAGCAGTACTTC. This codes for CATRGRGSYEQYF.

The CDR3 nucleotides are TGTGCCAGCAGCAAATGGGGCGGGGAGCCCCCAACATCAGATACGCAGTATTTT. Amino acid sequence: CASSKWGGEPPTSDTQYF. V and J are TRBV21-1 and TRBJ2-3; TRBD2, the table's D call, lacks a check against the DNA. TRBV21-1 is shown as a pseudogene. This CDR3 is built from 18 residues.

The CDR3 protein is CASSPQASGSSPLHF. In nucleotides, the CDR3 is TGTGCCAGTAGCCCCCAGGCCAGCGGGTCTTCACCCCTCCACTTT. The J gene is TRBJ1-6, the V gene TRBV19; D uncertain. The CDR3 runs 15 residues. Per the germline V gene, CDR1 is LNHDA and CDR2 is SQIVND (reference sequence). Trimming took 6 bases from V and 9 from J, leaving 18 bases between them.

The chain links TRBV20-1 to TRBJ2-3; D not resolved. Deletions cut 1 base from V and 11 bases from J, with 10 bases between. CDR1 DFQATT and CDR2 SNEGSKA come from the germline V gene (reference sequence). This CDR3 has 11 amino acids. The CDR3 sequence: CSARVNSLQYF. CDR3 in DNA: TGCAGTGCTAGAGTCAACAGCCTGCAGTATTTT.

The chain recombines TRBV5-1 with TRBJ2-6, with 8 bases aligning to TRBD1. Per germline, CDR1 SGHRS and CDR2 YFSETQ. The length of the CDR3 is 15 residues. Unmatched junction bases numbered 10, after V lost 4 bases and J lost 10 bases. The CDR3 reads CASSPGQASPNVLTF. The CDR3 nucleotides are TGCGCCAGCAGCCCGGGACAGGCCTCCCCAAACGTCCTGACTTTC. The variable domain in full, completed from reference TRBV5-1 and TRBJ2-6, reads KAGVTQTPRYLIKTRGQQVTLSCSPISGHRSVSWYQQTPGQGLQFLFEYFSETQRNKGNFPGRFSGRQFSNSRSEMNVSTLELGDSALYLCASSPGQASPNVLTFGAGSRLTVL.

The chain carries TRBV6-1 and TRBJ2-7; D may be TRBD1 (6 bases). CDR3 length: 14 amino acids. Trimming shortened V by 2 bases and J by 6 bases, and 14 bases separated the two germline ends. Germline-derived CDR1 and CDR2 are MNHNS and SASEGT. The CDR3 protein is CASSEYTGPGEQYV. CDR3 nucleotide sequence: TGTGCCAGCAGTGAATACACAGGGCCGGGCGAGCAGTACGTC.

This chain joins TRBV9 and TRBJ2-7; D remains ambiguous. This CDR3 contains 14 residues. Germline loops: CDR1 SGDLS, CDR2 YYNGEE. V was pared by 2 bases and J by 2 bases, with 11 bases between. The CDR3 is CASSVATSAYEQYF. In nucleotides, the CDR3 is TGTGCCAGCAGCGTCGCCACGAGCGCCTACGAGCAGTACTTC. The full variable domain, with the rest looked up from reference TRBV9 and TRBJ2-7, is DSGVTQTPKHLITATGQRVTLRCSPRSGDLSVYWYQQSLDQGLQFLIQYYNGEERAKGNILERFSAQQFPDLHSELNLSSLELGDSALYFCASSVATSAYEQYFGPGTRLTVT.